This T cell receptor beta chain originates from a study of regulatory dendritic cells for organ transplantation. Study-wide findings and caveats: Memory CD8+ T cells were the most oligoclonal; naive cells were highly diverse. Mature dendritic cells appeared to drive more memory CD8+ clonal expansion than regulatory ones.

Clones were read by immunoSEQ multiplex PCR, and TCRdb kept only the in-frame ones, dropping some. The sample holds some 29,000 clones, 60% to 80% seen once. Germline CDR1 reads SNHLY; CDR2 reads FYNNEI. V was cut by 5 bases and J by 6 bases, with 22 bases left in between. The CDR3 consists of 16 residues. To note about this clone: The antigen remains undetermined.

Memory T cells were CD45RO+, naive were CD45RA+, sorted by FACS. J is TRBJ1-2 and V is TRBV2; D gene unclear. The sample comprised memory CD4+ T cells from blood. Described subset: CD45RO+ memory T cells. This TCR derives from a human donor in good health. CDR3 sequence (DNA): TGTGCCAGCAGTTCATTCTACCTAAGGGCAGCGCATGGCTACACCTTC. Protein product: CASSSFYLRAAHGYTF.